Listed below are T cell receptor beta chains from one sample, sequenced in a study of CD4+ T cells in melanoma. Clones were sequenced by immunoSEQ multiplex PCR, and TCRdb holds only the in-frame ones, with some missing. This table has 11,000 or so clones, approximately 72% appearing once. Sequenced input: cells from a culture (not recorded whether cultured in vitro). The receptors come from a human donor with melanoma. CDR3s include the opening cysteine and the closing phenylalanine or tryptophan. D genes are given only for firm matches. Some rows have no size entry. The others give once, few or many, or a class for an expanded clone.

TRBJ2-3 | 13 | NA | TRBV18 | NA | CASLHRSTDTQYF | TGTGCCAGCCTCCATCGGTCCACAGATACGCAGTATTTT
TRBJ2-3 | 16 | once | TRBV10-3 | NA | CATQDRDMAGTDTQYF | TGTGCCACCCAAGACCGGGACATGGCGGGCACAGATACGCAGTATTTT
TRBJ2-2 | 12 | few | TRBV19 | NA | CASSIRTGELFF | TGTGCCAGTAGTATAAGGACCGGGGAGCTGTTTTTT
TRBJ2-7 | 16 | NA | TRBV5-1 | TRBD1 | CASSVMSGQEGYEQYF | TGCGCCAGCAGCGTGATGTCGGGACAGGAAGGCTACGAGCAGTACTTC
TRBJ1-2 | 13 | few | TRBV2 | NA | CASSEEGHYGYTF | TGTGCCAGCAGTGAGGAGGGCCACTATGGCTACACCTTC
TRBJ1-2 | 17 | NA | TRBV4-1 | TRBD1 | CASSPGIIGTVGYGYTF | TGCGCCAGCAGCCCCGGGATAATAGGGACAGTCGGCTATGGCTACACCTTC
TRBJ2-3 | 13 | once | TRBV7-8 | NA | CASSLQDGDTQYF | TGTGCCAGCAGCTTACAGGACGGAGATACGCAGTATTTT
TRBJ2-5 | 15 | NA | TRBV11-2 | NA | CASSLVVDRQETQYF | TGTGCCAGCAGCTTAGTCGTGGACAGACAAGAGACCCAGTACTTC
TRBJ1-1 | 14 | few | TRBV6-5 | NA | CASSYFSQQAEAFF | TGTGCCAGCAGTTACTTTTCACAACAGGCTGAAGCTTTCTTT
TRBJ2-5 | 12 | NA | TRBV2 | TRBD1 | CASSGTDLTQYF | TGTGCCAGCAGCGGGACAGACCTGACCCAGTACTTC
TRBJ1-2 | 12 | once | TRBV6-5 | NA | CASSPLRYGYTF | TGTGCCAGCAGCCCACTACGCTATGGCTACACCTTC
TRBJ1-5 | 13 | NA | TRBV6-1 | NA | CASSHRDGQPQHF | TGTGCCAGCAGTCACAGGGATGGCCAGCCCCAGCATTTT
TRBJ2-7 | 12 | NA | TRBV4-2 | NA | CASSQTPYEQYF | TGTGCCAGCAGCCAAACCCCCTACGAGCAGTACTTC
TRBJ2-2 | 16 | NA | TRBV2 | NA | CASSDPHRVNTGELFF | TGTGCCAGCAGTGACCCCCACAGGGTAAACACCGGGGAGCTGTTTTTT
TRBJ2-3 | 12 | once | TRBV2 | NA | CARSGIPDTQYF | TGTGCCAGGTCAGGGATTCCAGATACGCAGTATTTT
TRBJ2-3 | 15 | few | TRBV7-9 | TRBD2 | CASSLGLAGSDTQYF | TGTGCCAGCAGCTTAGGACTAGCGGGGTCAGATACGCAGTATTTT
TRBJ1-2 | 13 | few | TRBV10-3 | NA | CAITPEGDYGYTF | TGTGCCATCACCCCAGAGGGAGACTATGGCTACACCTTC
TRBJ1-6 | 15 | NA | TRBV27 | TRBD1 | CASSSPQGINSPLHF | TGTGCCAGCAGTTCCCCACAGGGGATTAATTCACCCCTCCACTTT
TRBJ2-3 | 15 | NA | TRBV10-1 | NA | CASSGGDRNTDTQYF | TGCGCCAGCAGTGGGGGCGACAGAAACACAGATACGCAGTATTTT
TRBJ2-1 | 15 | NA | TRBV18 | TRBD2 | CASGDRLAGYNEQFF | TGTGCCAGCGGAGATCGACTAGCGGGGTACAATGAGCAGTTCTTC
TRBJ2-1 | 13 | NA | TRBV18 | NA | CASSPTSSNEQFF | TGTGCCAGCTCACCGACCAGTAGTAATGAGCAGTTCTTC
TRBJ1-4 | 15 | NA | TRBV6-1 | NA | CASKGRPPTNEKLFF | TGTGCCAGCAAGGGCAGACCACCAACTAATGAAAAACTGTTTTTT
TRBJ1-5 | 15 | few | TRBV4-1 | TRBD1 | CASSQLGGAYQPQHF | TGCGCCAGCAGCCAACTAGGGGGCGCGTACCAGCCCCAGCATTTT
TRBJ1-6 | 17 | NA | TRBV4-1 | NA | CASSPSGRVSNNSPLHF | TGCGCCAGCAGTCCCTCGGGCAGGGTCTCTAATAATTCACCCCTCCACTTT
TRBJ1-4 | 16 | NA | TRBV9 | NA | CASSAGGTKVRSGLFF | TGTGCCAGCAGCGCGGGGGGGACAAAGGTTCGATCGGGGCTGTTTTTT
TRBJ1-2 | 13 | NA | TRBV11-2 | NA | CASSSTANYGYTF | TGTGCCAGCAGCTCGACAGCTAACTATGGCTACACCTTC
TRBJ1-1 | 15 | NA | TRBV10-2 | NA | CASSDPGRRGTEAFF | TGCGCCAGCAGTGATCCCGGCAGGCGAGGGACTGAAGCTTTCTTT